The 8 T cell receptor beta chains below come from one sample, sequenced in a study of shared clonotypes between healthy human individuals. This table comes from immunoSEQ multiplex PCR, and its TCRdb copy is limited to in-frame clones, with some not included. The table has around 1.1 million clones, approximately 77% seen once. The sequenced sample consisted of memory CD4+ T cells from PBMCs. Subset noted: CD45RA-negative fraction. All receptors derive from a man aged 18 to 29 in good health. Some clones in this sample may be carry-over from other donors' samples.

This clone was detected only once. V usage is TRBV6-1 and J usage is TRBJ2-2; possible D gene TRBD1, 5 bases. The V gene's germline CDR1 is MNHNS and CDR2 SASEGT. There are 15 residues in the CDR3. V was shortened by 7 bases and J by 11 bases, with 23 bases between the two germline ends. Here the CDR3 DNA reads TGTGCCAGCAACGATAGACAGAGTACAATCCCAGAGCTGTTTTTT. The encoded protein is CASNDRQSTIPELFF.

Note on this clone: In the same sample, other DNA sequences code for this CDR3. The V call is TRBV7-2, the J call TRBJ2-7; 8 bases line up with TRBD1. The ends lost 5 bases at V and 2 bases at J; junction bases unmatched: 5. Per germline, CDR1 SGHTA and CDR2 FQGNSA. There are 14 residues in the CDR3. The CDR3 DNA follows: TGTGCCAGCAGCCCGAGGACAGGGACCTACGAGCAGTACTTC. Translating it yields CASSPRTGTYEQYF.

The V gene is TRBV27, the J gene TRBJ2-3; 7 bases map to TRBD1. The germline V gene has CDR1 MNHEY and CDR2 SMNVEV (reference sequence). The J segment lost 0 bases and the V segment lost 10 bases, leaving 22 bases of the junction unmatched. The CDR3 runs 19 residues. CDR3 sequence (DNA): TGTGCCAACTTCCATCCGGGACAGTATCTTTCCCCTAGCACAGATACGCAGTATTTT. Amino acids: CANFHPGQYLSPSTDTQYF.

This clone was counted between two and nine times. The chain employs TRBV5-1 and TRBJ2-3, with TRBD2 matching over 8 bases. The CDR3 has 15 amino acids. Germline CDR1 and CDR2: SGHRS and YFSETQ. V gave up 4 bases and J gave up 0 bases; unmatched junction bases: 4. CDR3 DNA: TGCGCCAGCAGCATTAGCGGGATTAGCACAGATACGCAGTATTTT. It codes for CASSISGISTDTQYF.

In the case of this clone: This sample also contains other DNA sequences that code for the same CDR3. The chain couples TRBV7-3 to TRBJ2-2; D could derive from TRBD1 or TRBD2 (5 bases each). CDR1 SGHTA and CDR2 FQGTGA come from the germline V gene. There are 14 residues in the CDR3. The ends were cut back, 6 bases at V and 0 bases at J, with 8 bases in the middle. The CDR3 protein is CASRQGANTGELFF. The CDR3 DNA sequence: TGTGCCAGCAGGCAGGGAGCGAACACCGGGGAGCTGTTTTTT. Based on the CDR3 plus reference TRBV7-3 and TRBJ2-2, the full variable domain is GAGVSQTPSNKVTEKGKYVELRCDPISGHTALYWYRQSLGQGPEFLIYFQGTGAADDSGLPNDRFFAVRPEGSVSTLKIQRTERGDSAVYLCASRQGANTGELFFGEGSRLTVL.

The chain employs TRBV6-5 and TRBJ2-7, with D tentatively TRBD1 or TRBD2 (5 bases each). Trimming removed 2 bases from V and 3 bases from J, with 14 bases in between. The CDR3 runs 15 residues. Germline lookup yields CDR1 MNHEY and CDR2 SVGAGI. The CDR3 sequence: CASSYAGSGVYEQYF. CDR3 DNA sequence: TGTGCCAGCAGTTACGCAGGGAGCGGCGTCTACGAGCAGTACTTC.

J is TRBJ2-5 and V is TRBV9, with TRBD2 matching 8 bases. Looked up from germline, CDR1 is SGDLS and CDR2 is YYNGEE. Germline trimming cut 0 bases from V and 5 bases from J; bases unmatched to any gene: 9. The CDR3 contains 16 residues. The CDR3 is CASSVGPLAGSETQYF. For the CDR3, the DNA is TGTGCCAGCAGCGTAGGTCCCTTAGCGGGATCGGAGACCCAGTACTTC. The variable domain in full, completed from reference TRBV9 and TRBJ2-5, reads DSGVTQTPKHLITATGQRVTLRCSPRSGDLSVYWYQQSLDQGLQFLIQYYNGEERAKGNILERFSAQQFPDLHSELNLSSLELGDSALYFCASSVGPLAGSETQYFGPGTRLLVL.

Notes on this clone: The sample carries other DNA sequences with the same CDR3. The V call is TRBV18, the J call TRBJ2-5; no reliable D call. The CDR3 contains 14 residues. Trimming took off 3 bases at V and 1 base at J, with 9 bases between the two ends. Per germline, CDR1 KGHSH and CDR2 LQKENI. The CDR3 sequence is CASSPGQTQETQYF. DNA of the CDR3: TGTGCCAGCTCACCTGGGCAGACCCAAGAGACCCAGTACTTC.